This T cell receptor (beta chain) derives from a study of T cells in Graves' hyperthyroidism and ophthalmopathy (dated by TCRdb to between 2018 and 2021). Regarding the research as a whole: Peripheral blood samples were taken at the time of initial diagnosis, prior to any treatment. A discovery cohort of about a hundred patients, roughly 40 with Graves' ophthalmopathy and 55 to 60 with stable Graves' hyperthyroidism, was used to find distinguishing TCR V-J signatures. Whether ophthalmopathy could be predicted prospectively was tested in an independent validation cohort made up of about 18 hyperthyroidism patients plus 17 patients who later progressed to ophthalmopathy. The roughly 99 discovery patients were divided at random into training and test sets in a 7:3 ratio. The study also compared thyroid tissue and blood T-cell repertoires from several Graves' hyperthyroidism patients. Once sampling was done, hyperthyroidism patients were given methimazole at a starting dose of 30 mg daily, whereas ophthalmopathy patients were given high-dose intravenous methylprednisolone. The paper describes TCR Vbeta CDR3 sequencing of 120 to 150 peripheral blood samples, made up of about 40 ophthalmopathy patients, some 76 hyperthyroidism patients and about 17 progressor patients. The full study reports these points: Sample size was not statistically predetermined, and investigators were not blinded to group allocation. In cross-validation, a model built on a 13 V-J signature told ophthalmopathy apart from stable hyperthyroidism with about 90% sensitivity and about 81% specificity, and in testing the same model reached 80%/75%. In validation, the model predicted progression to ophthalmopathy with around 71% sensitivity and about 72% specificity, a median of 6.5 months before onset. Most expanded thyroid clonotypes (frequency above 0.001) were also detected in blood, a finding suggesting that blood repertoires may reflect thyroid immune responses.

Comments on this clonotype: Its antigen is not yet known. Within one base of it there is no much larger clone, and no base qualities were kept.

In the ophthalmopathy patients, disease was moderately to severely active, with a Clinical Activity Score of 3 or more, a NOSPECS grade of 4 or more, and a duration of less than 3 months. Exclusion was applied to patients with uncontrolled infections, other autoimmune diseases, pregnancy or lactation. Diagnoses were based on clinical symptoms, serum thyroxine and TRAb, thyroid ultrasound and orbital computed tomography. Ficoll-Paque density gradient centrifugation was used to isolate PBMCs from 8.5 to 10 ml of fresh peripheral blood. Total RNA was extracted with Trizol reagent, and quality was checked on an Agilent 2100 Bioanalyzer. Amplification of TCR beta CDR3 regions was carried out from RNA transcripts. The TCR CDR3 was subjected to a first round of RT-PCR using the HTBI primer set and the Qiagen OneStep RT-PCR kit. Libraries were constructed in a second round of multiplex PCR, after which size selection and purification were carried out. The libraries were sequenced on an Illumina HiSeq2000 using paired-end 100 bp reads. In the original analysis: SOAPnuke was used to process the raw data, removing reads that contained adapters or uncalled bases, had a mean Phred below 15, or lacked an exact match to the constant primer or identifier. COPE v1.2.5 was used to merge high-quality paired reads, and clonotypes were defined as unique nucleotide sequences. Clonotypes were aligned to IMGT TRBV, TRBD and TRBJ reference segments using MiTCR v1.1. Only V-J combinations with frequency above 0.0001, covering about 99% of repertoires, were analysed. The TCS score was defined as the ratio of F50 (clonal expansion) to E x V (chaos), calculated using BLOSUM62-based TCRdist between CDR3 peptides within each V-J. Welch's t-statistics and random forest reduced fewer than 550 V-J features to fewer than 15, which were used in a naive Bayes classifier (R e1071). In-frame beta chains were kept once TCRdb had trimmed the public reads at Q25 with fastp and called clones with MiXCR. Every CDR3 protein is listed once, alongside the most common genes and DNA of its rows. TCRdb, not the authors, supplied the V and J calls. The sample table records under 550,000 distinct CDR3 sequences; less than 20% of these occur just once. In total, the top ten clones hold roughly 44% of the sample.

CDR1 and CDR2 (SGDLS, YYNGEE) derive from the germline V gene. Deletion took 3 bases off V and 0 bases off J, with a span of 9 bases between the germline ends. From its cysteine to its phenylalanine, the CDR3 spans 15 amino acids. The DNA shown is the 45-base CDR3, in frame from base 1. The sequenced sample was blood. This sequence was found in a man between 35 and 55 years old with Graves' ophthalmopathy. Here the chain combines TRBV9 and TRBJ2-2; TRBD1 is possibly the D segment (6 matching bases). The CDR3 protein: CASSGGPSNTGELFF. The sequenced DNA is TGTGCCAGCAGCGGGGGGCCTTCGAACACCGGGGAGCTGTTTTTT.